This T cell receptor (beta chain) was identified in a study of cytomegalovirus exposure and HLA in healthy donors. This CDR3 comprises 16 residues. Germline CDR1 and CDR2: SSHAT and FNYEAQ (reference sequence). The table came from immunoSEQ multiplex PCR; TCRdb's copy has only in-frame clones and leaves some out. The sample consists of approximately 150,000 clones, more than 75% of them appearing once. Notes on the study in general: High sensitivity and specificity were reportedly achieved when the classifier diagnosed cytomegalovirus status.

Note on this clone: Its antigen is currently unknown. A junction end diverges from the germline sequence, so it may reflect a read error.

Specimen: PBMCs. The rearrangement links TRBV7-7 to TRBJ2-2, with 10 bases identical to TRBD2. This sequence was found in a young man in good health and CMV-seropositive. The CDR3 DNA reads TGTGCTAGCAGCCACCGTTCTAGCGGGAGCCGAGGGGAGCTGTTTTTT. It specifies CASSHRSSGSRGELFF. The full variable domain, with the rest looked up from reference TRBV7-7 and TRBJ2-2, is GAGVSQSPRYKVTKRGQDVTLRCDPISSHATLYWYQQALGQGPEFLTYFNYEAQPDKSGLPSDRFSAERPEGSISTLTIQRTEQRDSAMYRCASSHRSSGSRGELFFGEGSRLTVL.